This TCR beta chain was sequenced in a study of molecular identifiers for immune sequencing clone quantification. TCRdb itself ran the PCR reads through MiXCR, one entry per CDR3 protein. The table records about 640,000 distinct CDR3 sequences, about 20% of them present only once. Germline values: CDR1 LGHNT, CDR2 FRNRAP. The CDR3 sequence is 13 residues long. Trimming stripped 6 bases from V and 5 bases from J, with 13 bases between. This chain connects TRBV12-5 to TRBJ1-2, with D tentatively TRBD1 (5 bases). What was sequenced was naive CD8+ T cells from blood, with Jurkat cell RNA spiked in. Subset defined: FACS-sorted CD8+CD4-CCR7+CD45RA+ naive T cells. The source of this sequence is a human donor in good health. Some libraries in this study had Jurkat cell RNA spiked in. As DNA, the CDR3 is TGTGCTAGTGGAAATGGGGGGACTTATGGCTACACCTTC. Its protein product is CASGNGGTYGYTF.